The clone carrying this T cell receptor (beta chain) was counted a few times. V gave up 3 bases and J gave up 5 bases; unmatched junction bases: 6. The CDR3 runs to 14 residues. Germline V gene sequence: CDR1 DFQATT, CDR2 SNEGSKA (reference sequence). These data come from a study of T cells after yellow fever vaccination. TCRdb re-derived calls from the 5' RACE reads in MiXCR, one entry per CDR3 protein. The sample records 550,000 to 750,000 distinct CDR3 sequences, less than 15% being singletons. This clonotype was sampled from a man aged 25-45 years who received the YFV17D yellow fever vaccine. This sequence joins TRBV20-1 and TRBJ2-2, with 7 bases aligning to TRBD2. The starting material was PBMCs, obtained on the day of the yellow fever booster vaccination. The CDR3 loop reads CSASHLGGTGELFF. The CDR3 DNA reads TGCAGTGCTAGTCACTTGGGAGGGACCGGGGAGCTGTTTTTT.